This T cell receptor (beta chain) was found in a study of OX40 agonist ivuxolimab in advanced cancers. Overall study findings and caveats: Among some nonresponders, normalized T-cell clonal expansion was also low.

Trimming took 2 bases from V and 9 from J; bases not matched to a gene: 7. CDR3 size: 15 residues. Per germline, CDR1 MNHEY and CDR2 SVGAGI. The table came from immunoSEQ multiplex PCR; TCRdb's copy has only in-frame clones and leaves some out. Among roughly 45,000 clones listed, about 90% were seen once. Comment on this clone: The antigen is not known.

This receptor was identified in an adult with an advanced solid tumor such as melanoma, head and neck, liver or kidney cancer. The chain uses TRBV6-5 and TRBJ1-6; TRBD1 matches 7 bases. This sample comprised CD4+ or CD8+ T cells sorted from blood, obtained in a trial of the OX40 agonist ivuxolimab. CDR3: CASSYLQGVGSPLHF. CDR3 in DNA: TGTGCCAGCAGTTACCTTCAGGGGGTTGGTTCACCCCTCCACTTT.